Presented here are 24 T cell receptor beta chains from one specimen sequenced in a study of blood T cell repertoires in COVID-19. Profiled with immunoSEQ multiplex PCR; TCRdb holds only in-frame clones, not every one. The table lists 300,000 or so clones, around 85% of them singletons. The material sequenced was peripheral blood. Receptor source: a woman aged 45-65 years with active or convalescent COVID-19.

The chain links TRBV6-2 or TRBV6-3 to TRBJ1-4; the match to TRBD1 covers 7 bases. After removal of 2 bases from V and 7 bases from J, the junction contained 10 bases not matched to a gene. This CDR3 contains 16 residues. CDR1 and CDR2 from the germline V gene are MNHEY and SVGEGT. As DNA, the CDR3 is TGTGCCAGCAGTTACGAGAAGACAGGGTACGGTGAAAAACTGTTTTTT. Residues: CASSYEKTGYGEKLFF.

This clone was detected only once. This chain links TRBV19 with TRBJ2-7; D unresolved. The germline V gene has CDR1 LNHDA and CDR2 SQIVND (reference sequence). V was cut by 6 bases and J by 2 bases, with 14 bases left in between. The CDR3 runs 14 residues. CDR3 sequence reads: CASSARLGTYEQYF. CDR3 DNA sequence: TGTGCCAGTAGCGCCCGACTGGGTACCTACGAGCAGTACTTC. The full variable domain, its missing parts supplied by reference TRBV19 and TRBJ2-7, is DGGITQSPKYLFRKEGQNVTLSCEQNLNHDAMYWYRQDPGQGLRLIYYSQIVNDFQKGDIAEGYSVSREKKESFPLTVTSAQKNPTAFYLCASSARLGTYEQYFGPGTRLTVT.

The gene calls are TRBV11-2 and TRBJ2-7; 9 bases map to TRBD2. The V segment lost 2 bases and the J segment 3 bases; nucleotides outside the gene matches: 14. The CDR3 contains 18 residues. CDR1 and CDR2 from the germline V gene are SGHAT and FQNNGV. Here the CDR3 DNA reads TGTGCCAGCAGCTTAAGCCCTAAGACTAGCGGAAGAAACTACGAGCAGTACTTC. The encoded protein is CASSLSPKTSGRNYEQYF. Filled out from reference TRBV11-2 and TRBJ2-7, the complete variable domain reads EAGVAQSPRYKIIEKRQSVAFWCNPISGHATLYWYQQILGQGPKLLIQFQNNGVVDDSQLPKDRFSAERLKGVDSTLKIQPAKLEDSAVYLCASSLSPKTSGRNYEQYFGPGTRLTVT.

J is TRBJ2-1 and V is TRBV4-2; TRBD2 matches at 14 bases. The germline gives CDR1 LGHNA, CDR2 YNFKEQ. V lost 4 bases to trimming and J lost 4 bases; unmatched junction nucleotides: 9. The CDR3 has 18 residues. The CDR3 region has the DNA TGTGCCAGCAGCCTCGGGACTAGCGGGAGTAAAGGGTACAATGAGCAGTTCTTC. It codes for CASSLGTSGSKGYNEQFF.

V is TRBV4-1 and J is TRBJ2-3; TRBD1 matches at 7 bases. Germline V gene sequence: CDR1 MGHRA, CDR2 YSYEKL. Trimming took 4 bases from V and 6 from J; bases not matched to a gene: 13. The CDR3 loop spans 16 amino acids. This CDR3 is CASSPNGRGQGDTQYF. In DNA, the CDR3 is TGCGCCAGCAGCCCCAATGGAAGGGGGCAAGGTGATACGCAGTATTTT.

This clone was recorded only once. The chain couples TRBV9 to TRBJ2-2; 14 bases agree with TRBD2. Germline V CDR1 and CDR2: SGDLS, YYNGEE. The CDR3 is 19 amino acids. V lost 0 bases and J lost 7; bases outside the gene matches: 11. The chain's CDR3 is CASSVEGSGLAGEGGELFF. CDR3 DNA: TGTGCCAGCAGCGTAGAGGGTTCGGGACTAGCGGGAGAGGGCGGGGAGCTGTTTTTT.

The chain employs TRBV20-1 and TRBJ2-3; D is undetermined. Germline V lookup: CDR1 DFQATT, CDR2 SNEGSKA (reference sequence). The CDR3 covers 15 residues. Trimming stripped 3 bases from V and 0 bases from J, with 13 bases between. CDR3 in amino acids: CSASYRPTSTDTQYF. CDR3 DNA sequence: TGCAGTGCTAGTTACCGCCCGACTAGCACAGATACGCAGTATTTT.

The V call is TRBV5-5, the J call TRBJ2-7; 9 bases agree with TRBD1. CDR1 SGHKS and CDR2 YYEKEE come from the germline V gene (reference sequence). CDR3 size: 15 residues. The trim removed 2 bases at V and 3 bases at J, leaving 6 bases unmatched. DNA of the CDR3: TGTGCCAGCAGCTTCAACCGGGACAGGGTCTACGAGCAGTACTTC. It yields the protein CASSFNRDRVYEQYF.

The chain carries TRBV7-2 and TRBJ2-1; perhaps TRBD1 as D (6 bases). V lost 1 base and J 3 bases, leaving 13 bases between the germline ends. Germline assignment: CDR1 SGHTA and CDR2 FQGNSA. The CDR3 covers 16 residues. CDR3 DNA: TGTGCCAGCAGCTTAGAGGCAGGGGCCCTCTACAATGAGCAGTTCTTC. Translating gives CASSLEAGALYNEQFF.

The genes are TRBV4-1 and TRBJ2-5; the D gene is possibly TRBD1 (6 bases). The germline V and J ends were trimmed by 1 base and 6 bases, with 12 bases remaining between them. The CDR3 contains 14 residues. CDR1 is MGHRA, CDR2 YSYEKL, per germline. As DNA, the CDR3 is TGCGCCAGCAGCCAAGTAGGGGGAAGAAAGACCCAGTACTTC. Protein product: CASSQVGGRKTQYF.

This rearrangement joins TRBV28 to TRBJ2-2, with 8 nucleotides matching TRBD1. The CDR3 runs to 13 residues. Trimming cost V 8 bases and J 2 bases; bases outside gene matches: 1. CDR1 is MDHEN, CDR2 SYDVKM, per germline. The CDR3 sequence is CASGQGNTGELFF. The CDR3 DNA follows: TGTGCCAGCGGACAGGGAAACACCGGGGAGCTGTTTTTT.

This clone has just a few counts. J is TRBJ2-7 and V is TRBV5-6, with a tentative D call TRBD2 (5 bases). The CDR3 consists of 16 residues. Trimming removed 1 base at V and 1 base at J, with 15 bases between. Looked up from germline, CDR1 is SGHDT and CDR2 is YYEEEE. CDR3 in amino acids: CASSLREGFLSYEQYF. For the CDR3, the DNA is TGTGCCAGCAGCTTGAGAGAGGGTTTCCTTTCCTACGAGCAGTACTTC.

The count of this clone is one. V is TRBV14 and J is TRBJ1-4; TRBD1 matches at 9 bases. Germline lookup yields CDR1 SGHDN and CDR2 FVKESK. V dropped 3 bases and J dropped 5; count of bases not matched to a gene: 4. CDR3 length: 15 amino acids. CDR3 bases: TGTGCCAGCAGCCATGACAGGGGGGAGAATGAAAAACTGTTTTTT. This encodes CASSHDRGENEKLFF. Filled out from reference TRBV14 and TRBJ1-4, the complete variable domain reads EAGVTQFPSHSVIEKGQTVTLRCDPISGHDNLYWYRRVMGKEIKFLLHFVKESKQDESGMPNNRFLAERTGGTYSTLKVQPAELEDSGVYFCASSHDRGENEKLFFGSGTQLSVL.

The CDR3 nucleotides are TGTGCCAGCAGCAAGCGAGTCCACTATGGCTACACCTTC. It specifies CASSKRVHYGYTF. The chain combines TRBV21-1 with TRBJ1-2. TRBV21-1 is annotated as a pseudogene. The CDR3 sequence is 13 residues long.

V gene TRBV5-1 combines with J gene TRBJ2-1; 7 bases line up with TRBD2. Germline values: CDR1 SGHRS, CDR2 YFSETQ. The CDR3 loop spans 13 amino acids. V trimming: 4 bases; J trimming: 6 bases; junction bases outside the gene matches: 4. CDR3 residues: CASSLGTTNEQFF. CDR3 nucleotides: TGCGCCAGCAGCCTAGGGACTACCAATGAGCAGTTCTTC.

The rearrangement joins TRBV19 to TRBJ1-4; D possibly corresponds to TRBD1 (5 bases). The germline gives CDR1 LNHDA, CDR2 SQIVND (reference sequence). Trimming took off 8 bases at V and 7 bases at J, with 14 bases between the two ends. This CDR3 has 13 amino acids. Here the CDR3 reads CASGDRGVEKLFF. CDR3 nucleotides: TGTGCCAGTGGAGACAGAGGAGTTGAAAAACTGTTTTTT.

This sequence joins TRBV11-3 and TRBJ1-1, with no clear D. Germline V gene lookup returns CDR1 SGHNT and CDR2 YENEEA. The ends were cut back, 1 base at V and 5 bases at J, with 14 bases in the middle. The CDR3 extends over 15 amino acids. This CDR3 reads CASSLGAGRSTEAFF. The CDR3 DNA follows: TGTGCCAGCAGCTTAGGCGCAGGAAGGTCGACTGAAGCTTTCTTT.

This sequence joins TRBV27 and TRBJ2-7; D gene uncertain. The V and J ends lost 3 bases and 1 base respectively, with 16 bases between them. The CDR3 is 16 amino acids. Germline V gives CDR1 MNHEY, CDR2 SMNVEV (reference sequence). CDR3 bases: TGTGCCAGCAGTTTGAATTTATTGGGCAGTTCCTACGAGCAGTACTTC. This sequence encodes CASSLNLLGSSYEQYF.

The J gene is TRBJ1-5, the V gene TRBV19, with D unclear. The CDR3 covers 14 residues. CDR1 is LNHDA and CDR2 is SQIVND in the germline V gene (reference sequence). V lost 4 bases and J 4 bases, leaving 11 bases between the germline ends. The CDR3 region is CASSTGSGNQPQHF. The DNA of the CDR3 is TGTGCCAGTAGTACAGGATCCGGTAATCAGCCCCAGCATTTT.

The gene calls are TRBV24-1 and TRBJ2-1, with D perhaps TRBD2 (5 bases). The V and J ends lost 4 bases and 5 bases respectively, with 14 bases between them. The CDR3 extends over 15 amino acids. Germline values: CDR1 KGHDR, CDR2 SFDVKD. CDR3 in DNA: TGTGCCACCAGTGACCCCAGGTCCGGGGACAATGAGCAGTTCTTC. This gives the protein CATSDPRSGDNEQFF.

The chain joins TRBV9 to TRBJ2-7; 9 bases match TRBD1. The CDR3 totals 14 residues. V shed 4 bases and J 6 bases; nucleotides not matched to a gene: 8. Germline V gene lookup returns CDR1 SGDLS and CDR2 YYNGEE. The CDR3 coding sequence is TGTGCCAGCAGCAGCGGGACAGGGTTTCGCGAGCAGTACTTC. Amino acids: CASSSGTGFREQYF.

This clone occurred a few times. This rearrangement joins TRBV5-4 to TRBJ2-5; 9 bases map to TRBD1. V shed 5 bases, J shed 5 bases, and the junction held 7 bases outside the gene matches. This CDR3 contains 14 residues. Germline V CDR1 and CDR2: SGHNT, YYREEE (reference sequence). This chain's CDR3 is CASRSDRGRETQYF. The CDR3 DNA follows: TGTGCCAGCAGATCGGACAGGGGCCGGGAGACCCAGTACTTC.

V usage is TRBV7-2 and J usage is TRBJ2-1; tentative D call: TRBD2 (5 bases). CDR3 length equals 16 residues. Trimming removed 5 bases from V and 1 base from J, with 15 bases in between. The germline gives CDR1 SGHTA, CDR2 FQGNSA. This CDR3 is CASSPEAGRSYNEQFF. CDR3 nucleotide sequence: TGTGCCAGCAGCCCCGAGGCGGGTAGGTCCTACAATGAGCAGTTCTTC.

The chain couples TRBV6-5 to TRBJ1-6, with D perhaps TRBD1 (6 bases). The CDR3 loop spans 16 amino acids. The V and J ends lost 4 bases and 0 bases respectively, with 10 bases between them. Per germline, CDR1 MNHEY and CDR2 SVGAGI. CDR3 sequence reads: CASSWDTSSYNSPLHF. In DNA, the CDR3 is TGTGCCAGCAGTTGGGACACGAGCTCCTATAATTCACCCCTCCACTTT.